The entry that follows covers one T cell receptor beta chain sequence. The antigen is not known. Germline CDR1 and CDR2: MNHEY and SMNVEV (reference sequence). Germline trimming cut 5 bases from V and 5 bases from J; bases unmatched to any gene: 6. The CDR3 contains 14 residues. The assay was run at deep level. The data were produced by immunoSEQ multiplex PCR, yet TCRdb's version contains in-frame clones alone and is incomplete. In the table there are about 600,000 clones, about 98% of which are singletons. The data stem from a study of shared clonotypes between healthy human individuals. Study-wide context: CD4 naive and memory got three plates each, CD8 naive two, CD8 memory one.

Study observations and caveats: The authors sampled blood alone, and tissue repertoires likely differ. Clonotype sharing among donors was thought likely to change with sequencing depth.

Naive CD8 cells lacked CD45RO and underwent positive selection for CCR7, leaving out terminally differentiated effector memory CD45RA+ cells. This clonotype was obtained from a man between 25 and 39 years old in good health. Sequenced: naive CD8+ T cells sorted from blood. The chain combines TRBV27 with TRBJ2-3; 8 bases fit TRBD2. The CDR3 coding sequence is TGTGCCAGCAGTCCCTCGGGAGGGGGAGATACGCAGTATTTT. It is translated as CASSPSGGGDTQYF.